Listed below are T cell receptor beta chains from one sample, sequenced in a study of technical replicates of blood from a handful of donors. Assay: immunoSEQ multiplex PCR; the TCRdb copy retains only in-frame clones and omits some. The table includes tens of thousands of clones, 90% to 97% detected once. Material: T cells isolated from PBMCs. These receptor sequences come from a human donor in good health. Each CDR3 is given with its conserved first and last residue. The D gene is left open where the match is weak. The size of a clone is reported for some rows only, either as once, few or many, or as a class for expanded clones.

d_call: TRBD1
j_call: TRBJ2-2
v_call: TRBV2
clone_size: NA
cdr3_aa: CASMRTGVNTGELFF
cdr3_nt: TGTGCCAGCATGCGGACAGGGGTCAACACCGGGGAGCTGTTTTTT

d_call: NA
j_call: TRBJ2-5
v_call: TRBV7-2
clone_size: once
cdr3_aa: CASSFGLAPYQETQYF
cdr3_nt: TGTGCCAGCAGCTTTGGGCTAGCTCCGTACCAAGAGACCCAGTACTTC

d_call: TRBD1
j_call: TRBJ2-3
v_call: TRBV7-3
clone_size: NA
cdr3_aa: CASSLQGADTQYF
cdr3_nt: TGTGCCAGCAGCTTACAGGGGGCAGATACGCAGTATTTT

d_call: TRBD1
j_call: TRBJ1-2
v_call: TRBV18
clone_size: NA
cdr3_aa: CASSTQQGAHGYTF
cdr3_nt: TGTGCCAGCTCAACACAGCAGGGGGCACATGGCTACACCTTC

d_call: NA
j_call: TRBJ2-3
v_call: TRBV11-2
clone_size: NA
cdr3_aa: CASSLEGTTQYF
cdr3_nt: TGTGCCAGCAGCTTAGAGGGCACTACGCAGTATTTT

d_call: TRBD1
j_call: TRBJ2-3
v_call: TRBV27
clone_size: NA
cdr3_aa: CASSPGQGATDTQYF
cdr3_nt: TGTGCCAGCAGTCCGGGACAGGGGGCCACAGATACGCAGTATTTT

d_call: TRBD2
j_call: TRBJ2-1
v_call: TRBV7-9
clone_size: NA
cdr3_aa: CASSFVLAGPNEQFF
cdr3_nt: TGTGCCAGCAGCTTCGTTCTAGCGGGTCCCAATGAGCAGTTCTTC

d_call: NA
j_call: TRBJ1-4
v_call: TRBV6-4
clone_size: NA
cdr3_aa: CASSEAFGGINEKLFF
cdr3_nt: TGTGCCAGCAGTGAAGCGTTTGGAGGCATTAATGAAAAACTGTTTTTT

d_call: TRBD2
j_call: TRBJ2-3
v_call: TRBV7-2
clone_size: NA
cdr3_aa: CASSLDGRAQDTQYF
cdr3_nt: TGTGCCAGCAGCTTAGACGGGAGGGCCCAAGATACGCAGTATTTT

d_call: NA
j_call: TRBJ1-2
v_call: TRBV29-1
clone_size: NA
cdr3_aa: CSGQGDYGYTF
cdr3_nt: TGCAGCGGCCAGGGTGACTATGGCTACACCTTC

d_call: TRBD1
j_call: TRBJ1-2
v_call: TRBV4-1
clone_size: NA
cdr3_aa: CASSQHGQETNGYTF
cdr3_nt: TGCGCCAGCAGCCAACACGGACAGGAAACGAATGGCTACACCTTC

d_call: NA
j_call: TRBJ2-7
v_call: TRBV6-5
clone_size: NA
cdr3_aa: CASRARSYEQYF
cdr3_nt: TGTGCCAGCAGGGCCAGGTCCTACGAGCAGTACTTC

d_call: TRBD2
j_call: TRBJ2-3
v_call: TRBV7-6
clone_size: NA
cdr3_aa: CASSFSGSSTDTQYF
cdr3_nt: TGTGCCAGCAGCTTTAGCGGGTCCAGCACAGATACGCAGTATTTT

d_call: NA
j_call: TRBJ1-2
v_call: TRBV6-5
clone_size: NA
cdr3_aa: CASSRGQNYGYTF
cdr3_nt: TGTGCCAGCAGCCGAGGACAGAACTATGGCTACACCTTC

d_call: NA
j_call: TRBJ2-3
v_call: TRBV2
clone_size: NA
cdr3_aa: CASSEVQGTDTQYF
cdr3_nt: TGTGCCAGCAGTGAGGTTCAGGGCACAGATACGCAGTATTTT

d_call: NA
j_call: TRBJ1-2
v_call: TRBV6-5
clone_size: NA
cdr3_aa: CASSYDRLYGYTF
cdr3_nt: TGTGCCAGCAGCTACGACAGACTCTATGGCTACACCTTC